Each of the 11 T cell receptor beta chains below was sequenced from the same sample in a study of CD8 T cells in ankylosing spondylitis. Findings and limits, study-wide: Seemingly characteristic of ankylosing spondylitis blood was a TCR beta motif consisting of roughly 8 highly homologous variants.

Antigens of these TCRs are unknown. From the 5' RACE reads, TCRdb called clonotypes with MiXCR, one entry per CDR3 protein. The data show 670,000 or so distinct CDR3 sequences, with around 19% seen just once and under 20% held by the top ten. Sequencing was carried out using blood, either unsorted or a sorted T cell fraction (not recorded which). Receptors originate from a male donor with ankylosing spondylitis.

This clonotype has only a few counts. V usage is TRBV5-1 and J usage is TRBJ1-1; weak D call: TRBD1 (5 bases). The CDR3 spans 16 residues. V lost 0 bases, J lost 1 base, and 13 bases lay in between. Germline V CDR1 and CDR2: SGHRS, YFSETQ. CDR3 sequence (DNA): TGCGCCAGCAGCTTGGCCTCCACGGGGCGGAACACTGAAGCTTTCTTT. Translation gives CASSLASTGRNTEAFF.

This clonotype was seen a few times. The chain is built from TRBV20-1 and TRBJ2-1; 7 bases match TRBD2. This CDR3 spans 16 amino acids. With 2 bases clipped from V and 1 base from J, the junction kept 8 bases outside the gene matches. CDR1 and CDR2 from the germline V gene are DFQATT and SNEGSKA (reference sequence). Here the CDR3 reads CSARKGGGGSYNEQFF. The DNA for the CDR3 is TGCAGTGCTAGAAAGGGCGGCGGGGGTTCCTACAATGAGCAGTTCTTC.

This clonotype turned up a few times. V usage is TRBV7-6 and J usage is TRBJ1-2, with 9 bases that match TRBD1. CDR1 is SGHVS and CDR2 is FNYEAQ in the germline V gene. V lost 1 base to trimming and J lost 8 bases; unmatched junction nucleotides: 11. This CDR3 is built from 16 residues. CDR3 in amino acids: CASSLGLTGGEKGYTF. CDR3 nucleotide sequence: TGTGCCAGCAGCTTAGGGCTGACAGGGGGAGAAAAAGGCTACACCTTC. The full variable domain, completed using reference TRBV7-6 and TRBJ1-2, is GAGVSQSPRYKVTKRGQDVALRCDPISGHVSLYWYRQALGQGPEFLTYFNYEAQQDKSGLPNDRFSAERPEGSISTLTIQRTEQRDSAMYRCASSLGLTGGEKGYTFGSGTRLTVV.

J is TRBJ2-5 and V is TRBV20-1, with D possibly being TRBD1 or TRBD2 (5 bases each). Germline assignment: CDR1 DFQATT and CDR2 SNEGSKA (reference sequence). Trimming pared 0 bases from V and 5 bases from J, leaving 25 bases between. This CDR3 has 18 amino acids. The CDR3 here is CSARDEDKRRVPKETQYF. DNA of the CDR3: TGCAGTGCTAGAGATGAGGACAAACGGCGGGTACCCAAGGAGACCCAGTACTTC.

The chain uses TRBV28 and TRBJ2-7; TRBD1 matches at 7 bases. From germline, CDR1 is MDHEN and CDR2 SYDVKM. The ends lost 5 bases at V and 8 bases at J; junction bases unmatched: 6. The CDR3 extends over 12 amino acids. CDR3 loop: CASSIQGSKQYF. The CDR3 DNA reads as TGTGCCAGCAGTATACAGGGGAGTAAGCAGTACTTC.

V usage is TRBV3-1 and J usage is TRBJ2-2; possible D gene TRBD2, 5 bases. Trimming removed 0 bases at V and 0 bases at J, with 8 bases between. CDR1 and CDR2 (germline): LGHDT, YNNKEL (reference sequence). This CDR3 contains 16 residues. Here the CDR3 reads CASSQDRTANTGELFF. CDR3 nucleotides: TGTGCCAGCAGCCAAGATAGGACTGCGAACACCGGGGAGCTGTTTTTT.

This clonotype was seen repeatedly, ten times or more. This sequence joins TRBV7-6 and TRBJ2-1; possibly TRBD1 or TRBD2 for D (6 bases each). The CDR3 totals 15 residues. The germline gives CDR1 SGHVS, CDR2 FNYEAQ. Trimming removed 2 bases from V and 2 bases from J, with 10 bases in between. CDR3 residues: CASSLLGGAYNEQFF. In nucleotides, the CDR3 is TGTGCCAGCAGCTTACTCGGGGGCGCCTACAATGAGCAGTTCTTC.

This rearrangement joins TRBV11-1 to TRBJ2-7, with 7 bases that match TRBD1. Germline V gene lookup returns CDR1 SGHAT and CDR2 FQDESV (reference sequence). The trim removed 1 base at V and 0 bases at J, leaving 15 bases unmatched. The CDR3 runs to 19 residues. CDR3 coding DNA: TGTGCCAGCAGCTTAGTCCCCGGCCGAGGGACAGCGTACTCCTACGAGCAGTACTTC. Translated: CASSLVPGRGTAYSYEQYF.

This clonotype was counted a few times. This rearrangement joins TRBV20-1 to TRBJ2-7; TRBD1 matches 9 bases. V lost 7 bases, J lost 2 bases, and 6 bases stayed unmatched. Germline-derived CDR1 and CDR2 are DFQATT and SNEGSKA (reference sequence). CDR3 length: 13 residues. CDR3 coding DNA: TGCAGTGTCAGGACAGGGGCCCCCTACGAGCAGTACTTC. Translating gives CSVRTGAPYEQYF.

Only a few counts were recorded for this clonotype. The rearrangement links TRBV9 to TRBJ2-3, with 8 bases identical to TRBD1. Germline V lookup: CDR1 SGDLS, CDR2 YYNGEE. The junction had 10 bases not matched to a gene; V was cut back by 2 bases and J by 2 bases. CDR3 length equals 17 residues. This CDR3 is CASSVTGVPSLTDTQYF. In DNA form, the CDR3 reads TGTGCCAGCAGCGTGACAGGGGTCCCGTCCCTCACAGATACGCAGTATTTT. The full variable domain, with the rest looked up from reference TRBV9 and TRBJ2-3, is DSGVTQTPKHLITATGQRVTLRCSPRSGDLSVYWYQQSLDQGLQFLIQYYNGEERAKGNILERFSAQQFPDLHSELNLSSLELGDSALYFCASSVTGVPSLTDTQYFGPGTRLTVL.

Note on this clonotype: A read error may be the cause here, since a much bigger clone is one base away. The conserved phenylalanine or tryptophan is not found at the CDR3 terminus, so this likely reflects a read error. This sequence joins TRBV27 and TRBJ2-7; D gene uncertain. Trimming took 3 bases from V and 6 from J, leaving 6 bases between them. The CDR3 loop spans 11 amino acids. Germline CDR1 MNHEY, CDR2 SMNVEV (reference sequence). The CDR3 nucleotides read TGTGCCAGCAGTTTTAGAAGCGAGCAGTACCTC. This translates into CASSFRSEQYL.